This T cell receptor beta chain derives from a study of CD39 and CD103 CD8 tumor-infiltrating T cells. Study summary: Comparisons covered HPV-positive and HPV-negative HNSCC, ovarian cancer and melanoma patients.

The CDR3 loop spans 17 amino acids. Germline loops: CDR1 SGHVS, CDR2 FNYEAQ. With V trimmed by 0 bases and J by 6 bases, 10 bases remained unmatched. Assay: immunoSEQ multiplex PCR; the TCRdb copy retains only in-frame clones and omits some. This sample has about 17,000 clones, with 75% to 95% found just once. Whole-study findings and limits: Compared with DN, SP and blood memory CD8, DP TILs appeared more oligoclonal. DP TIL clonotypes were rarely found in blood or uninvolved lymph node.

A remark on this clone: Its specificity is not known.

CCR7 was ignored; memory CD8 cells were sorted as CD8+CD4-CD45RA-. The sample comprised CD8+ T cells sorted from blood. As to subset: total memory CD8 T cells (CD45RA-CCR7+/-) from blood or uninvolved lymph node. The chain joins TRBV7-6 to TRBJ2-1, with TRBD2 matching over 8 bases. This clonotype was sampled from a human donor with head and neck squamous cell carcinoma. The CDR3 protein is CASSLAQRGGLANEQFF. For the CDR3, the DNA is TGTGCCAGCAGCTTAGCGCAACGGGGGGGCCTAGCCAATGAGCAGTTCTTC.